A single sample is the source of the 27 T cell receptor beta chains below, sequenced in a study of blood T cell repertoires in COVID-19. Libraries were prepared by immunoSEQ multiplex PCR; TCRdb keeps only in-frame clonotypes and omits some of them. This table holds hundreds of thousands of clones, approximately 84% found once. Specimen: peripheral blood. All receptors come from a woman older than 75 with acute or convalescent COVID-19.

V gene TRBV2 combines with J gene TRBJ1-2, with D unresolved. From germline, CDR1 is SNHLY and CDR2 FYNNEI. This CDR3 is 15 amino acids long. V gave up 2 bases and J gave up 0 bases, with 10 bases separating them. The CDR3 coding sequence is TGTGCCAGCAGTGAACTGGGCAGGACTAACTATGGCTACACCTTC. Its translation is CASSELGRTNYGYTF.

The gene calls are TRBV19 and TRBJ2-6; D uncertain. CDR1 LNHDA and CDR2 SQIVND come from the germline V gene (reference sequence). The CDR3 is 13 amino acids. Trimming cost V 9 bases and J 4 bases, with 10 bases left between them. In DNA form, the CDR3 reads TGTGCCAGCTTGGCGGTAGGGGCCAACGTCCTGACTTTC. This encodes CASLAVGANVLTF.

V and J are TRBV5-4 and TRBJ2-1; a possible D gene is TRBD2 (5 bases). Germline V gene sequence: CDR1 SGHNT, CDR2 YYREEE (reference sequence). The V end was cut by 4 bases, the J end by 6 bases, with 17 bases between. The CDR3 loop spans 15 amino acids. In DNA form, the CDR3 reads TGTGCCAGCAGCCCCCCGCGGGCCACTAGCAATGAGCAGTTCTTC. Translating gives CASSPPRATSNEQFF.

The chain combines TRBV7-2 with TRBJ1-5; the match to TRBD1 covers 9 bases. Germline V lookup: CDR1 SGHTA, CDR2 FQGNSA. The junction had 3 bases not matched to a gene; V was cut back by 5 bases and J by 1 base. CDR3 length: 15 amino acids. DNA for the CDR3: TGTGCCAGCAGCGGGACAGGGTGGAGCAATCAGCCCCAGCATTTT. Protein sequence: CASSGTGWSNQPQHF. Combining the CDR3 with reference TRBV7-2 and TRBJ1-5 gives the whole variable domain GAGVSQSPSNKVTEKGKDVELRCDPISGHTALYWYRQSLGQGLEFLIYFQGNSAPDKSGLPSDRFSAERTGGSVSTLTIQRTQQEDSAVYLCASSGTGWSNQPQHFGDGTRLSIL.

This clone was found a few times. The J gene is TRBJ2-3, the V gene TRBV5-8; D is ambiguous. This CDR3 is built from 14 residues. Germline assignment: CDR1 SGHTS and CDR2 YDEGEE. V was pared by 2 bases and J by 0 bases, with 7 bases between. The DNA for the CDR3 is TGTGCCAGCAGCTTCCGAGTGAGCACAGATACGCAGTATTTT. Protein product: CASSFRVSTDTQYF. The full variable domain, in which reference TRBV5-8 and TRBJ2-3 provide the parts outside the CDR3, is EAGVTQSPTHLIKTRGQQATLRCSPISGHTSVYWYQQALGLGLQFLLWYDEGEERNRGNFPPRFSGRQFPNYSSELNVNALELEDSALYLCASSFRVSTDTQYFGPGTRLTVL.

This sequence joins TRBV27 and TRBJ2-5, with 10 bases aligning to TRBD1. The germline V gene encodes CDR1 MNHEY and CDR2 SMNVEV (reference sequence). V lost 4 bases, J lost 4 bases, and 6 bases stayed unmatched. The CDR3 extends over 15 amino acids. The CDR3 DNA follows: TGTGCCAGCAGTTCGGGACAGGGGTGGGGAGAGACCCAGTACTTC. Amino acid sequence: CASSSGQGWGETQYF.

This clone was picked up one time. V gene TRBV7-2 combines with J gene TRBJ2-7; 7 bases line up with TRBD2. V gave up 1 base and J gave up 6 bases; unmatched junction bases: 9. CDR3 size: 15 residues. Germline lookup yields CDR1 SGHTA and CDR2 FQGNSA. CDR3 nucleotides: TGTGCCAGCAGCTTAGGCGGCGGGAGAGGCCTCGAGCAGTACTTC. This encodes CASSLGGGRGLEQYF.

The J gene is TRBJ2-7, the V gene TRBV9, with 9 nucleotides matching TRBD2. The CDR3 has 16 amino acids. Per the germline V gene, CDR1 is SGDLS and CDR2 is YYNGEE. V shed 2 bases and J 3 bases; nucleotides not matched to a gene: 9. CDR3 coding DNA: TGTGCCAGCAGCGTGGGGGGACTAGCAGGTTTCTACGAGCAGTACTTC. Protein: CASSVGGLAGFYEQYF.

The rearrangement links TRBV29-1 to TRBJ2-5; possible D gene TRBD1, 5 bases. Germline V gene data show CDR1 as SQVTM and CDR2 as ANQGSEA. The length of the CDR3 is 13 residues. Trimming shortened V by 6 bases and J by 2 bases, and 13 bases separated the two germline ends. Here the CDR3 reads CSVVGQTQETQYF. Written as DNA, the CDR3 is TGCAGCGTGGTCGGACAAACACAAGAGACCCAGTACTTC.

In its sample, this clone was seen a few times. The rearrangement joins TRBV19 to TRBJ1-2; 9 positions match TRBD1. Trimming at V came to 6 bases and at J to 4 bases, leaving 3 bases not matched to a gene. There are 13 residues in the CDR3. In germline, CDR1 is LNHDA, CDR2 SQIVND (reference sequence). The CDR3 sequence: CASSGQGPYGYTF. The CDR3 nucleotides are TGTGCCAGTAGCGGACAGGGGCCCTATGGCTACACCTTC.

This chain links TRBV6-6 with TRBJ2-7, with a possible D match to TRBD2 (6 bases). Germline CDR1 reads MNHNY; CDR2 reads SVGAGI (reference sequence). V was pared by 6 bases and J by 3 bases, with 15 bases between. CDR3 size: 14 residues. The CDR3 DNA reads as TGTGCCAGCAGGCCCGGCGGGGCACTCTACGAGCAGTACTTC. Amino acid sequence: CASRPGGALYEQYF.

The chain uses TRBV4-3 and TRBJ2-5; 8 bases fit TRBD2. The CDR3 covers 16 residues. Germline values: CDR1 LGHNA, CDR2 YSLEER. J lost 2 bases, V lost 0 bases, and 5 bases had no gene match. CDR3: CASSQELAAAQETQYF. The CDR3 nucleotides are TGCGCCAGCAGCCAAGAACTAGCGGCCGCTCAAGAGACCCAGTACTTC.

The chain couples TRBV5-4 to TRBJ1-2, with a possible D match to TRBD1 (6 bases). Germline CDR1 is SGHNT and CDR2 is YYREEE (reference sequence). V shed 4 bases and J shed 3 bases, with 13 bases lying between them. The CDR3 length is 14 residues. This chain's CDR3 is CASSLTGAYYGYTF. CDR3 DNA sequence: TGTGCCAGCAGCCTGACAGGAGCATACTATGGCTACACCTTC.

This chain connects TRBV12-3 or TRBV12-4 to TRBJ2-7; possible D gene TRBD1, 6 bases. Trimming shortened V by 6 bases and J by 6 bases, and 12 bases separated the two germline ends. The CDR3 totals 12 residues. The CDR3: CASSPSRGEQYF. Written as DNA, the CDR3 is TGTGCCAGCAGCCCATCCAGGGGCGAGCAGTACTTC.

The V call is TRBV4-1, the J call TRBJ2-7; TRBD1 agrees at 7 bases. Trimming cost V 3 bases and J 3 bases; bases outside gene matches: 5. The CDR3 contains 14 residues. The germline V gene encodes CDR1 MGHRA and CDR2 YSYEKL. CDR3 nucleotides: TGCGCCAGCAGCCACCAACAGGGGTACTACGAGCAGTACTTC. As protein: CASSHQQGYYEQYF.

The gene calls are TRBV5-1 and TRBJ1-1, with TRBD1 as a possible D gene (6 bases). Trimming shortened V by 1 base and J by 5 bases, and 12 bases separated the two germline ends. The germline V gene encodes CDR1 SGHRS and CDR2 YFSETQ. The CDR3 contains 14 residues. DNA of the CDR3: TGCGCCAGCAGCTTGCACAGGGAAGGGACTGAAGCTTTCTTT. It specifies CASSLHREGTEAFF.

The genes are TRBV14 and TRBJ2-3, with TRBD2 identical over 9 bases. Germline CDR1 is SGHDN and CDR2 is FVKESK. V lost 0 bases to trimming and J lost 4 bases; unmatched junction nucleotides: 14. This CDR3 comprises 19 residues. For the CDR3, the DNA is TGTGCCAGCAGCCAAGATAACTCACCTAGCGGGACTTATGCAGATACGCAGTATTTT. Translation: CASSQDNSPSGTYADTQYF.

V gene TRBV18 combines with J gene TRBJ2-1; maybe TRBD2 (5 bases). Germline V gene data show CDR1 as KGHSH and CDR2 as LQKENI. CDR3 length: 15 amino acids. V shed 5 bases and J shed 7 bases, with 18 bases lying between them. The chain's CDR3 is CASSDIAIPGNEQFF. CDR3 nucleotide sequence: TGTGCCAGCTCAGACATAGCGATCCCGGGAAATGAGCAGTTCTTC.

This clone was found once. The rearrangement links TRBV5-1 to TRBJ1-1; possibly TRBD1 for D (6 bases). Trimming removed 5 bases from V and 5 bases from J, with 16 bases in between. Germline V gene sequence: CDR1 SGHRS, CDR2 YFSETQ. This CDR3 contains 14 residues. Here the CDR3 DNA reads TGCGCCAGCAGTTTACAGGGAGGGGAAACTGAAGCTTTCTTT. Protein: CASSLQGGETEAFF. The variable domain in full, completed from reference TRBV5-1 and TRBJ1-1, reads KAGVTQTPRYLIKTRGQQVTLSCSPISGHRSVSWYQQTPGQGLQFLFEYFSETQRNKGNFPGRFSGRQFSNSRSEMNVSTLELGDSALYLCASSLQGGETEAFFGQGTRLTVV.

Points on this clone: Different DNA sequences within this sample yield the same CDR3. The V call is TRBV6-1, the J call TRBJ1-1; D is unresolved. This CDR3 is built from 14 residues. The germline V and J ends were trimmed by 2 bases and 8 bases, with 15 bases remaining between them. Germline values: CDR1 MNHNS, CDR2 SASEGT. The CDR3 DNA is TGTGCCAGCAGTGAAAGGGAGGGCCGCGGCGAAGCTTTCTTT. Encoded protein: CASSEREGRGEAFF.

This chain uses TRBV11-1 with TRBJ1-1; D uncertain. The V end was cut by 1 base, the J end by 1 base, with 13 bases between. Germline assignment: CDR1 SGHAT and CDR2 FQDESV (reference sequence). CDR3 length equals 16 residues. The CDR3 here is CASSLVVTRPNTEAFF. In nucleotides, the CDR3 is TGTGCCAGCAGCTTAGTTGTGACGAGGCCGAACACTGAAGCTTTCTTT.

This clone was detected once. This chain joins TRBV2 and TRBJ2-3; 8 nucleotides align to TRBD1. Germline V CDR1 and CDR2: SNHLY, FYNNEI. The CDR3 extends over 14 amino acids. The V segment lost 4 bases and the J segment 4 bases; nucleotides outside the gene matches: 4. The CDR3 nucleotides are TGTGCCAGCAGTGGACAGGGGTCAGCAGATACGCAGTATTTT. Its translation is CASSGQGSADTQYF.

The chain couples TRBV2 to TRBJ1-4; D gene unclear. Trimming removed 7 bases at V and 6 bases at J, with 21 bases between. The CDR3 has 16 residues. Germline lookup yields CDR1 SNHLY and CDR2 FYNNEI. Written as DNA, the CDR3 is TGTGCCAGCACCAACGATGGTGGACTCCCGGATGAAAAACTGTTTTTT. This codes for CASTNDGGLPDEKLFF.

The rearrangement links TRBV20-1 to TRBJ1-2; D gene unclear. The CDR3 has 11 amino acids. Germline assignment: CDR1 DFQATT and CDR2 SNEGSKA (reference sequence). The DNA of the CDR3 is TGCAGCGTTTCCGAAGTTGAGGGCTACACCTTC. This gives the protein CSVSEVEGYTF.

This clone was seen a few times. This rearrangement joins TRBV7-3 to TRBJ2-1; weak D call: TRBD2 (6 bases). Germline assignment: CDR1 SGHTA and CDR2 FQGTGA. V was cut by 0 bases and J by 7 bases, with 13 bases left in between. The CDR3 has 15 amino acids. In nucleotides, the CDR3 is TGTGCCAGCAGCTTAACCCCAGCGGGTAAGAATGAGCAGTTCTTC. The encoded protein is CASSLTPAGKNEQFF.

This clone was found a few times. The rearrangement uses TRBV24-1 and TRBJ2-3; no clear D. Trimming pared 1 base from V and 1 base from J, leaving 11 bases between. This CDR3 region has 16 residues. Germline CDR1 and CDR2: KGHDR and SFDVKD. This chain's CDR3 is CATSDLSEAGTDTQYF. In DNA, the CDR3 is TGTGCCACCAGTGATTTATCCGAGGCGGGCACAGATACGCAGTATTTT.

The V and J genes are TRBV19 and TRBJ1-1; tentatively, D is TRBD1 (6 bases). V lost 3 bases and J 4 bases, leaving 12 bases between the germline ends. This CDR3 region has 14 residues. Germline V gives CDR1 LNHDA, CDR2 SQIVND (reference sequence). The DNA for the CDR3 is TGTGCCAGTAGTATGTTCAGGGGATCCACTGAAGCTTTCTTT. Translated: CASSMFRGSTEAFF.